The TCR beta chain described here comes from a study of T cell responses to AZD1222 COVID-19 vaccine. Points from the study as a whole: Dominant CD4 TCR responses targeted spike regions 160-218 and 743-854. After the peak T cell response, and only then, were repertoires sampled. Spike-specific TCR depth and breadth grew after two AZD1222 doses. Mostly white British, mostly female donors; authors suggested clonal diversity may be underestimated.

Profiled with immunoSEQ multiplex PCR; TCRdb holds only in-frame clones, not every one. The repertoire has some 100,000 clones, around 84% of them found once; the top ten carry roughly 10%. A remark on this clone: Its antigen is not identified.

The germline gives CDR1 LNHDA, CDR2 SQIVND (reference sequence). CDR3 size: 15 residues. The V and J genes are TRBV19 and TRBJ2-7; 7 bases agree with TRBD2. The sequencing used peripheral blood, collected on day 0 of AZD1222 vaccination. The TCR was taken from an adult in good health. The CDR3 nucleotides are TGTGCAACACGTATAGGGGCTAGCGGTTCCTACGAGCAGTACTTC. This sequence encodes CATRIGASGSYEQYF.